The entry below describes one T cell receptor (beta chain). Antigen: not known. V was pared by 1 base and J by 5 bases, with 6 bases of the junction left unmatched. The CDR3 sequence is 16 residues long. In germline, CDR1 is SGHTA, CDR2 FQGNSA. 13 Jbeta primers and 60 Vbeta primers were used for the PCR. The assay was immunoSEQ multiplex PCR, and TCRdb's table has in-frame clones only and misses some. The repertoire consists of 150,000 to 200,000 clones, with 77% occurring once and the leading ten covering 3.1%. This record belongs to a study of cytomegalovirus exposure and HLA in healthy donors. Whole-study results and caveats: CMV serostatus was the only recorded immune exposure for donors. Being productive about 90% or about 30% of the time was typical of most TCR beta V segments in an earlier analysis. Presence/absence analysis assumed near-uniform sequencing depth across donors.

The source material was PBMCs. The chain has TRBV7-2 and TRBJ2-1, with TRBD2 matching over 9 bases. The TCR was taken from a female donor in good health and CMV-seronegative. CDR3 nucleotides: TGTGCCAGCAGCTTAGGAATAGGCGGGGGGGACAATGAGCAGTTCTTC. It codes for CASSLGIGGGDNEQFF.